This T cell receptor (beta chain) was sequenced in a study of CD8 T cells in ankylosing spondylitis. CDR1 and CDR2 from the germline V gene are LGHDT and YNNKEL (reference sequence). The germline V and J ends were trimmed by 2 bases and 1 base, with 14 bases remaining between them. The CDR3 is 16 residues long. Each CDR3 protein gets one entry after TCRdb re-called the 5' RACE reads with MiXCR. The table lists 380,000 or so distinct CDR3 sequences, 20% to 25% of them singletons, with roughly 13% in the top ten. The sample taken for sequencing was blood, either unsorted or a sorted T cell fraction (not recorded which). The chain is built from TRBV3-1 and TRBJ2-5; D may correspond to TRBD1 or TRBD2 (6 bases each). This TCR was sampled from a male donor with ankylosing spondylitis or in good health (not recorded which). For the CDR3, the DNA is TGTGCCAGCAGCCAACGAAGGGGGGCTGGCCAAGAGACCCAGTACTTC. Encoded protein: CASSQRRGAGQETQYF.